This T cell receptor beta chain emerged from a study of CD8 T cells in ankylosing spondylitis (dated by TCRdb to 2016 to 2017). Context from the whole study: T cell receptor beta repertoires were profiled in healthy donors and ankylosing spondylitis patients so that disease-linked TCR variants could be found. The full study cohort was made up of about 24 ankylosing spondylitis patients and about a hundred healthy donors. Samples of peripheral blood were taken, and for ankylosing spondylitis patients, synovial fluid was collected as well.

Sequencing was carried out with an Illumina HiSeq 2500. TCR beta libraries were prepared by quantitative 5'-RACE with molecular barcodes. In the original analysis: A new computational method, built on a probabilistic model of VDJ rearrangement, was used to identify disease-linked TCR variants. TCRdb itself trimmed the public reads at Q25 with fastp, ran MiXCR and retained productive beta chains. Rows are unified per CDR3 protein, each entry keeping the most common DNA and genes. TCRdb assigned the V and J calls; the authors' analysis was not used. This sample comprises some 220,000 distinct CDR3 sequences, around 8% of them detected only once. The top ten constitute around 5.1% of the sample. Turning to this clonotype: Its antigen is still unknown. The junction departs from the called germline gene at one end, perhaps through a read error.

Results and caveats for the whole study, not just this receptor: Some motif variants were previously reported in synovial fluid and blood of reactive arthritis patients, suggesting common disease-initiation mechanisms. A TCR beta motif made up of several highly homologous amino acid variants appeared to be characteristic of blood from ankylosing spondylitis patients. The disease-linked clones showed a CD8+ phenotype and occurred at relatively low frequencies in peripheral blood. Significant enrichment of the disease-linked clones was reported in matched synovial fluid samples from ankylosing spondylitis patients.

From a lookup of the germline V gene, CDR1 and CDR2 are MNHEY and SVGEGT. The CDR3 starts with the cysteine, ends with the phenylalanine, and has 16 residues. Only CDR3 DNA remains: 48 bases, in frame from the first base. The V and J genes are TRBV6-2 or TRBV6-3 and TRBJ2-3; TRBD2 agrees with 13 junctional bases. The source material was blood, either unsorted or a sorted T cell fraction (not recorded which). The source is a female donor with ankylosing spondylitis or in good health (not recorded which). The CDR3 region has the sequence CANSTGLAGGTDTQYF. The bases are TGTGCCAACAGTACCGGACTAGCGGGGGGCACAGATACGCAGTATTTT.